A single sample gave rise to the 14 T cell receptor beta chains below, sequenced in a study of cytomegalovirus exposure and HLA in healthy donors. PCR was performed using 60 Vbeta and 13 Jbeta primers. Profiling relied on immunoSEQ multiplex PCR, and the TCRdb table lists in-frame clones only, not all of them. This sample has over 150,000 clones, with over 70% found just once. The specimen sequenced was PBMCs. These receptors were taken from a man aged 30-40 years in good health and CMV-seropositive.

This chain connects TRBV25-1 to TRBJ1-1, with a weak D call TRBD1 (5 bases). CDR3 length: 13 residues. The V end was cut by 3 bases, the J end by 5 bases, with 10 bases between. Looked up from germline, CDR1 is MGHDK and CDR2 is SYGVNS. As DNA, the CDR3 is TGTGCCAGCAGTGAGGCAGGGAGGACTGAAGCTTTCTTT. Translation gives CASSEAGRTEAFF.

V gene TRBV9 combines with J gene TRBJ2-7; 8 positions agree with TRBD2. This CDR3 is 16 amino acids long. Germline loops: CDR1 SGDLS, CDR2 YYNGEE. The J segment lost 0 bases and the V segment lost 3 bases, leaving 8 bases of the junction unmatched. Here the CDR3 DNA reads TGTGCCAGCAGCGAATATCCTAGCGGGCCCTCCTACGAGCAGTACTTC. This translates into CASSEYPSGPSYEQYF.

This chain uses TRBV9 with TRBJ2-3, with 9 nucleotides matching TRBD2. After removal of 1 base from V and 2 bases from J, the junction contained 2 bases not matched to a gene. The CDR3 spans 15 residues. Germline V lookup: CDR1 SGDLS, CDR2 YYNGEE. The DNA of the CDR3 is TGTGCCAGCAGCGTATGGACTAGCGACACAGATACGCAGTATTTT. Residues: CASSVWTSDTDTQYF. Using reference TRBV9 and TRBJ2-3 for the parts outside the CDR3, the full variable domain is DSGVTQTPKHLITATGQRVTLRCSPRSGDLSVYWYQQSLDQGLQFLIQYYNGEERAKGNILERFSAQQFPDLHSELNLSSLELGDSALYFCASSVWTSDTDTQYFGPGTRLTVL.

This rearrangement joins TRBV5-8 to TRBJ1-2, with a tentative D call TRBD1 (6 bases). The CDR3 is 14 amino acids. Germline V gene sequence: CDR1 SGHTS, CDR2 YDEGEE. Trimming left V 4 bases short and J 3 bases short, with 13 bases between. CDR3 sequence reads: CASSRGTGHYGYTF. DNA for the CDR3: TGTGCCAGCAGCCGTGGAACAGGGCACTATGGCTACACCTTC.

The genes are TRBV5-4 and TRBJ1-2; a possible D gene is TRBD1 (6 bases). Germline V gene sequence: CDR1 SGHNT, CDR2 YYREEE (reference sequence). V was shortened by 2 bases and J by 2 bases, with 7 bases between the two germline ends. CDR3 size: 13 residues. CDR3 DNA sequence: TGTGCCAGCAGCTTTCAGGGGAACTATGGCTACACCTTC. Translation gives CASSFQGNYGYTF.

This clone was observed a few times. This chain joins TRBV19 and TRBJ1-2; 10 bases match TRBD1. Losses at the gene ends were 4 bases for V and 4 bases for J; bases not matched to a gene: 3. This CDR3 contains 14 residues. CDR1 is LNHDA and CDR2 is SQIVND in the germline V gene (reference sequence). The CDR3 nucleotides are TGTGCCAGTAGTACGGACAGGGGGATCTATGGCTACACCTTC. Translation gives CASSTDRGIYGYTF.

This sequence joins TRBV6-5 and TRBJ2-7; 11 bases line up with TRBD2. Germline CDR1 reads MNHEY; CDR2 reads SVGAGI. The CDR3 loop spans 15 amino acids. V gave up 2 bases and J gave up 0 bases; unmatched junction bases: 0. CDR3 protein: CASSYGTSGSYEQYF. The CDR3 DNA follows: TGTGCCAGCAGTTACGGGACTAGCGGCTCCTACGAGCAGTACTTC.

The rearrangement links TRBV7-9 to TRBJ2-7; D is perhaps TRBD1 (6 bases). Trimming shortened V by 5 bases and J by 6 bases, and 17 bases separated the two germline ends. The CDR3 is 14 residues long. Germline values: CDR1 SEHNR, CDR2 FQNEAQ (reference sequence). The CDR3: CASSLATGLGEQYF. DNA of the CDR3: TGTGCCAGCAGCCTGGCGACAGGTCTCGGCGAGCAGTACTTC. The full variable domain, with the rest looked up from reference TRBV7-9 and TRBJ2-7, is DTGVSQNPRHKITKRGQNVTFRCDPISEHNRLYWYRQTLGQGPEFLTYFQNEAQLEKSRLLSDRFSAERPKGSFSTLEIQRTEQGDSAMYLCASSLATGLGEQYFGPGTRLTVT.

The chain employs TRBV25-1 and TRBJ2-5, with D unresolved. Near its end, the DNA agrees better with TRBJ2-7, so the J call may be wrong. Germline lookup yields CDR1 MGHDK and CDR2 SYGVNS. This CDR3 has 18 amino acids. The CDR3 reads CASSPPRIENFQAYEQYF. The CDR3 nucleotides read TGTGCCAGCAGTCCCCCGAGGATTGAGAACTTTCAAGCCTACGAGCAGTACTTC.

This chain connects TRBV19 to TRBJ2-2, with 7 positions matching TRBD2. The CDR3 extends over 16 amino acids. Germline V CDR1 and CDR2: LNHDA, SQIVND (reference sequence). The J segment lost 7 bases and the V segment lost 6 bases, leaving 14 bases of the junction unmatched. This chain's CDR3 is CASSTLPDGEGGELFF. CDR3 nucleotide sequence: TGTGCCAGTAGCACACTACCGGACGGGGAGGGCGGGGAGCTGTTTTTT.

This rearrangement joins TRBV28 to TRBJ2-7, with TRBD1 matching over 10 bases. Germline-derived CDR1 and CDR2 are MDHEN and SYDVKM. The CDR3 is 17 residues long. The ends lost 1 base at V and 0 bases at J; junction bases unmatched: 6. The CDR3 coding sequence is TGTGCCAGCAGTTTATTCCTCGGACAGGGGGGCTCCTACGAGCAGTACTTC. Encoded protein: CASSLFLGQGGSYEQYF.

The chain is built from TRBV27 and TRBJ2-7; a weak D match, TRBD2 (5 bases). Germline V lookup: CDR1 MNHEY, CDR2 SMNVEV (reference sequence). The V end was cut by 5 bases, the J end by 4 bases, with 18 bases between. This CDR3 comprises 15 residues. The CDR3 DNA reads as TGTGCCAGCAGTCCACTAATGGTATCGGGATACGAGCAGTACTTC. As protein: CASSPLMVSGYEQYF.

The chain combines TRBV7-2 with TRBJ1-1; 8 nucleotides agree with TRBD1. This CDR3 has 12 residues. CDR1 is SGHTA, CDR2 FQGNSA, per germline. V was pared by 5 bases and J by 6 bases, with 2 bases of the junction left unmatched. CDR3 region: CASSEGQAEAFF. The CDR3 nucleotides are TGTGCCAGCAGCGAGGGACAGGCTGAAGCTTTCTTT.

The rearrangement uses TRBV5-4 and TRBJ1-1, with D maybe TRBD1 (5 bases). The CDR3 runs to 14 residues. Per the germline V gene, CDR1 is SGHNT and CDR2 is YYREEE (reference sequence). Trimming left V 6 bases short and J 5 bases short, with 17 bases between. The CDR3 loop is CASIRRGGETEAFF. In DNA form, the CDR3 reads TGTGCCAGCATTCGACGCGGGGGGGAAACTGAAGCTTTCTTT.